A selection of T cell receptor beta chains follows, all from one sample in a study of blood T cells in healthy people across ages. MiXCR, run by TCRdb on the 5' RACE reads, gives a single entry per CDR3 protein. The sample contains roughly 1.7 million distinct CDR3 sequences, about 31% of which appear only once. Sample: blood. Receptors were obtained from a woman in her 30s in good health. The CDR3 runs from the conserved cysteine through the conserved F or W. D genes are given only for firm matches. A clone size is listed for some rows: how often the clone was seen (once, few, many), or a class if it is expanded.

>few|TRBD2|TRBV7-6|TRBJ2-7
CATRTSGSCEQYF
TGTGCCACGAGGACTAGCGGGAGTTGCGAGCAGTACTTC
>few|-|TRBV5-5|TRBJ2-3
CASSFDRVGPDTQYF
TGTGCCAGCAGCTTTGATAGGGTGGGCCCAGATACGCAGTATTTT
>-|-|TRBV11-2|TRBJ2-5
CASSLEIGPYQETQYF
TGTGCCAGCAGCTTAGAAATCGGACCCTACCAAGAGACCCAGTACTTC
>few|-|TRBV6-6|TRBJ2-4
CASSSGQAGGNIQYF
TGTGCCAGCAGCTCCGGACAGGCCGGGGGTAACATTCAGTACTTC
>-|TRBD1|TRBV24-1|TRBJ2-5
CATSDRDRGPGSETQYF
TGTGCCACCAGTGACCGGGACAGGGGGCCGGGATCAGAGACCCAGTACTTC
>-|TRBD2|TRBV5-1|TRBJ2-1
CASNAGLAGGYNEQFF
TGCGCCAGCAACGCCGGACTAGCGGGAGGCTACAATGAGCAGTTCTTC
>-|-|TRBV3-1|TRBJ1-5
CAAGGRGNQPQHF
TGTGCTGCGGGGGGGCGGGGGAATCAGCCCCAGCATTTT
>-|-|TRBV24-1|TRBJ2-2
CATSIHTGELFF
TGTGCCACCAGTATACACACCGGGGAGCTGTTTTTT
>-|-|TRBV9|TRBJ2-1
CASSVGSSLGVEQFF
TGTGCCAGCAGCGTAGGGTCTAGTTTGGGTGTCGAGCAGTTCTTC
>-|TRBD2|TRBV7-2|TRBJ2-7
CASSSWLAGNNEQYF
TGTGCCAGCAGCTCGTGGCTAGCGGGAAACAACGAGCAGTACTTC
>once|-|TRBV28|TRBJ2-7
CASSFGQRIPYEQYF
TGTGCCAGCAGTTTCGGACAGCGCATTCCCTACGAGCAGTACTTC
>-|-|TRBV28|TRBJ2-7
CASSFQGRGSYEQYF
TGTGCCAGCAGTTTTCAGGGGCGAGGATCATACGAGCAGTACTTC
>-|-|TRBV9|TRBJ2-7
CTSSESTSGEQYF
TGTACCAGCAGCGAGAGTACCTCCGGCGAGCAGTACTTC
>-|-|TRBV6-2/TRBV6-3|TRBJ2-1
CASSYPWRGRTGGQFF
TGTGCCAGCAGTTACCCGTGGAGGGGGCGGACAGGCGGGCAGTTCTTC
>once|-|TRBV20-1|TRBJ1-1
CSANYRQNTEAFF
TGCAGTGCTAACTATCGACAGAACACTGAAGCTTTCTTT
>-|TRBD2|TRBV20-1|TRBJ2-5
CSARYASGRETQYF
TGCAGTGCTAGATATGCTAGCGGGCGGGAGACCCAGTACTTC
>-|-|TRBV7-8|TRBJ1-2
CASSRPSGEQFDGYTF
TGTGCCAGCAGCCGACCCTCCGGGGAGCAATTCGATGGCTACACCTTC
>few|TRBD1|TRBV5-1|TRBJ2-5
CASSLGRDRGSEETQYF
TGCGCCAGCAGCTTGGGGCGTGACAGGGGGAGCGAGGAGACCCAGTACTTC
>-|-|TRBV4-1|TRBJ2-7
CASSQVSEAGPYEQYF
TGCGCCAGCAGCCAAGTCAGTGAGGCGGGGCCCTACGAGCAGTACTTC
>few|TRBD1|TRBV2|TRBJ1-6
CASSEARGGSPLHF
TGTGCCAGCAGTGAAGCCAGGGGGGGATCACCCCTCCACTTT
>-|-|TRBV7-9|TRBJ2-7
CASSSTEIYEQYF
TGTGCCAGCAGCTCTACAGAGATCTACGAGCAGTACTTC
>few|TRBD2|TRBV20-1|TRBJ2-7
CSAPGLAGPYEQYF
TGCAGTGCTCCGGGACTAGCGGGGCCCTACGAGCAGTACTTC
>-|-|TRBV2|TRBJ2-3
CASSGGAPRTDTQYF
TGTGCCAGCAGTGGGGGGGCGCCTCGCACAGATACGCAGTATTTT
>-|-|TRBV20-1|TRBJ1-1
CSARDPPTVNTEAFF
TGCAGTGCTAGAGATCCGCCCACAGTGAACACTGAAGCTTTCTTT
>few|-|TRBV5-1|TRBJ2-2
CASSLDTGVDTGELFF
TGCGCCAGCAGCTTGGATACGGGAGTTGACACCGGGGAGCTGTTTTTT
>few|-|TRBV2|TRBJ1-2
CASSETDYGYTF
TGTGCCAGCAGTGAGACAGACTATGGCTACACCTTC
>-|-|TRBV2|TRBJ1-2
CASTAGLSRGYTF
TGTGCCAGCACCGCGGGACTTTCGCGTGGCTACACCTTC
>-|-|TRBV4-1|TRBJ1-5
CASSRVALGVDSNQPQHF
TGCGCCAGCAGCCGGGTAGCGTTGGGGGTGGATAGCAATCAGCCCCAGCATTTT
>-|-|TRBV5-1|TRBJ2-5
CASSLVGIQGETQYF
TGCGCCAGCAGCTTGGTGGGGATCCAAGGGGAGACCCAGTACTTC
>-|-|TRBV27|TRBJ2-7
CASSLSGGFDLFYEQYF
TGTGCCAGCAGTTTATCGGGCGGCTTCGACCTTTTCTACGAGCAGTACTTC
>-|TRBD1|TRBV11-2|TRBJ1-2
CASSLQGGLSGYTF
TGTGCCAGCAGCCTACAGGGGGGACTAAGTGGCTACACCTTC
>many|TRBD1|TRBV20-1|TRBJ2-5
CSARTGQETQYF
TGCAGCGCGCGGACAGGGCAAGAGACCCAGTACTTC
>few|-|TRBV6-5|TRBJ2-1
CASSSSRRDEQFF
TGTGCCAGCAGTTCCTCCCGCAGGGATGAGCAGTTCTTC
>-|-|TRBV5-5|TRBJ2-1
CASSLGTVHSTYNEQFF
TGTGCCAGCAGCTTGGGGACAGTCCATTCTACCTACAATGAGCAGTTCTTC
>-|-|TRBV20-1|TRBJ2-7
CSASSRVRYEQYF
TGCAGTGCTAGCTCCCGGGTCCGCTACGAGCAGTACTTC
>-|-|TRBV4-1|TRBJ1-2
CAGSQEGVNYGYTF
TGCGCCGGCAGCCAAGAGGGCGTTAACTATGGCTACACCTTC
>few|-|TRBV7-9|TRBJ2-1
CASSLRSGGENEQFF
TGTGCCAGCAGCTTAAGGTCTGGAGGGGAAAATGAGCAGTTCTTC
>-|TRBD2|TRBV27|TRBJ2-7
CASSFGGRGIYEQYF
TGTGCCAGCAGTTTTGGTGGGAGGGGAATCTACGAGCAGTACTTC
>few|TRBD1|TRBV6-5|TRBJ1-1
CASSSGTAGHAFF
TGTGCCAGCAGTTCAGGGACAGCAGGTCACGCTTTCTTT
>-|-|TRBV6-1|TRBJ2-3
CASTSSVGARTDTQYF
TGTGCCAGCACCTCGTCGGTAGGGGCGCGAACAGATACGCAGTATTTT
>-|-|TRBV11-1|TRBJ2-3
CASSLVGGTGTQYF
TGTGCCAGCAGCTTAGTGGGGGGAACAGGTACGCAGTATTTT
>-|-|TRBV7-2|TRBJ2-3
CASSSRLGGPLTDTQYF
TGTGCCAGCAGCTCGCGACTGGGGGGGCCCCTCACAGATACGCAGTATTTT
>-|-|TRBV7-9|TRBJ1-4
CASSLSTVPNEKLFF
TGTGCCAGCAGCTTGTCGACAGTCCCTAATGAAAAACTGTTTTTT
>-|-|TRBV29-1|TRBJ2-1
CSVRGALYNEQFF
TGCAGCGTCCGGGGGGCCCTCTACAATGAGCAGTTCTTC
>-|TRBD1|TRBV27|TRBJ2-7
CASRPTGAGEQYF
TGTGCCAGCAGGCCGACAGGGGCTGGCGAGCAGTACTTC
>-|TRBD2|TRBV4-1|TRBJ2-5
CASSQGRLAGKYQETQYF
TGCGCCAGCAGCCAAGGTCGGCTAGCGGGGAAGTACCAAGAGACCCAGTACTTC
>-|TRBD2|TRBV4-1|TRBJ2-1
CASSQLGGRAGEQFF
TGCGCCAGCAGCCAATTGGGCGGGAGGGCCGGAGAGCAGTTCTTC
>few|-|TRBV30|TRBJ2-1
CAWSEGSGNEQFF
TGTGCCTGGAGTGAGGGCTCGGGGAATGAGCAGTTCTTC
>-|-|TRBV9|TRBJ2-1
CASSVGGHVYNEQFF
TGTGCCAGCAGCGTAGGGGGGCACGTCTACAATGAGCAGTTCTTC
>few|-|TRBV7-3|TRBJ2-3
CASSQQGYTDTQYF
TGTGCCAGCAGCCAGCAGGGGTACACAGATACGCAGTATTTT
>few|-|TRBV7-9|TRBJ2-1
CASSPLGTLLDEQFF
TGTGCCAGCAGCCCGCTCGGGACTCTACTCGATGAGCAGTTCTTC
>-|TRBD2|TRBV29-1|TRBJ2-5
CSVAPRFSRGGLTQYF
TGCAGCGTTGCACCCCGGTTCTCGCGGGGAGGGTTGACCCAGTACTTC
>-|-|TRBV7-3|TRBJ1-1
CASSLLGSNTEAFF
TGTGCCAGCAGCTTATTAGGGTCGAACACTGAAGCTTTCTTT
>once|-|TRBV6-1|TRBJ1-2
CASMELRGHTF
TGTGCCAGCATGGAGTTACGTGGCCACACCTTC
>many|TRBD2|TRBV7-2|TRBJ2-3
CASSYRLAFEDTQYF
TGTGCCAGCAGCTACCGACTAGCATTCGAAGATACGCAGTATTTT
>few|-|TRBV4-1|TRBJ2-7
CASSPQMGYEQYF
TGCGCCAGCAGCCCCCAGATGGGCTATGAGCAGTACTTC
>many|TRBD1|TRBV5-1|TRBJ2-5
CASSFGQGQETQYF
TGTGCCAGCAGCTTCGGACAGGGGCAAGAGACCCAGTACTTC